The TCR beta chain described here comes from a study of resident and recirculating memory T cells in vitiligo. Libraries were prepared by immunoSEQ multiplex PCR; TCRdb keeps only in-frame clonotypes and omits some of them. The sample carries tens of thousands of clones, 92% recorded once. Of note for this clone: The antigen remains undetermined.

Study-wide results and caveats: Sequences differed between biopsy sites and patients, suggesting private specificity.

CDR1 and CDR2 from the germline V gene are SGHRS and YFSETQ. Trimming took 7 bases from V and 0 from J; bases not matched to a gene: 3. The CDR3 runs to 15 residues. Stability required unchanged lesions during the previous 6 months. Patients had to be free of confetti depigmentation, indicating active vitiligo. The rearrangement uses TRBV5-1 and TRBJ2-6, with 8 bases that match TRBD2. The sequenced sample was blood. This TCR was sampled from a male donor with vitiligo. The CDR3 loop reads CASLAGGSGANVLTF. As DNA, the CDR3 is TGCGCCAGCTTGGCGGGGGGCTCTGGGGCCAACGTCCTGACTTTC.